These 32 T cell receptor beta chains originate from one sample sequenced in a study of T cell repertoires in cytomegalovirus infection. Their antigens are not known. TCRdb ran MiXCR on the reads and lists one entry per CDR3 protein. The sample lists about 34,000 distinct CDR3 sequences; over 50% were seen once. The specimen comprised CD8+ T cells from cultured PBMCs, sampled from culture after CMV antigen stimulation. These receptors originate from a human donor in good health (CMV status not recorded). Some clones in this sample may be carry-over from other donors' samples.

The rearrangement uses TRBV18 and TRBJ1-5; 9 bases match TRBD1. Germline V lookup: CDR1 KGHSH, CDR2 LQKENI. The CDR3 is made up of 18 amino acids. Trimming cost V 4 bases and J 0 bases; bases outside gene matches: 10. This CDR3 reads CASSHGDREPYSNQPQHF. CDR3 DNA sequence: TGTGCCAGCTCACACGGGGACAGGGAACCTTATAGCAATCAGCCCCAGCATTTT.

The genes are TRBV7-2 and TRBJ2-1; a weak D match, TRBD2 (6 bases). V lost 7 bases to trimming and J lost 0 bases, with 16 bases between them. Germline assignment: CDR1 SGHTA and CDR2 FQGNSA. The length of the CDR3 is 16 residues. In nucleotides, the CDR3 is TGTGCCAGCACCCCGCGGAGGGAGAGCTCCTACAATGAGCAGTTCTTC. Its translation is CASTPRRESSYNEQFF.

The chain combines TRBV12-3 or TRBV12-4 with TRBJ2-2; D not certain. Trimming left V 4 bases short and J 6 bases short, with 6 bases between. The CDR3 is made up of 12 amino acids. The CDR3 bases are TGTGCCAGCAGTTGGTCGGCCGGGGAGCTGTTTTTT. Translating it yields CASSWSAGELFF.

This clonotype was seen many times. The chain combines TRBV7-2 with TRBJ1-4; 8 nucleotides match TRBD1. This CDR3 has 15 residues. J was trimmed by 4 bases and V by 4 bases; bases with no gene match: 5. Germline V gene lookup returns CDR1 SGHTA and CDR2 FQGNSA. The CDR3 reads CASSSWTGRNEKLFF. The CDR3 coding sequence is TGTGCCAGCAGCTCGTGGACAGGGCGTAATGAAAAACTGTTTTTT.

This chain uses TRBV19 with TRBJ1-1; D unclear. The length of the CDR3 is 11 residues. Trimming pared 6 bases from V and 11 bases from J, leaving 13 bases between. Germline-derived CDR1 and CDR2 are LNHDA and SQIVND (reference sequence). The CDR3 coding sequence is TGTGCCAGTAGGATCGGATTTTGGGCTTTCTTT. This encodes CASRIGFWAFF.

The gene calls are TRBV5-1 and TRBJ1-4; perhaps TRBD1 as D (6 bases). Germline V lookup: CDR1 SGHRS, CDR2 YFSETQ. The V and J ends lost 0 bases and 8 bases respectively, with 14 bases between them. The length of the CDR3 is 15 residues. The CDR3 region is CASSLGATGHEKLFF. The CDR3, as DNA: TGCGCCAGCAGCTTGGGGGCAACAGGGCACGAAAAACTGTTTTTT.

The chain employs TRBV6-5 and TRBJ1-2; possible D gene TRBD1, 5 bases. The V end lost 5 bases, the J end lost 8 bases, and 18 bases lay between the germline ends. Germline V gene data show CDR1 as MNHEY and CDR2 as SVGAGI. The CDR3 has 14 amino acids. CDR3 bases: TGTGCCAGCAGTAACGTGGGCGCGGGGCGCGGCTACACCTTC. It is translated as CASSNVGAGRGYTF.

This clonotype appeared a few times. The V gene is TRBV7-2, the J gene TRBJ2-5; 8 bases agree with TRBD2. CDR3 length equals 17 residues. Germline V gene sequence: CDR1 SGHTA, CDR2 FQGNSA. Trimming took 5 bases from V and 4 from J; bases not matched to a gene: 15. CDR3: CASSVGTYGGVRETQYF. DNA for the CDR3: TGTGCCAGCAGCGTGGGGACGTACGGGGGGGTGCGAGAGACCCAGTACTTC.

The chain joins TRBV20-1 to TRBJ2-5; D not certain. The CDR3 extends over 14 amino acids. V shed 2 bases and J shed 1 base, with 11 bases lying between them. Germline V gives CDR1 DFQATT, CDR2 SNEGSKA (reference sequence). Here the CDR3 reads CSARLRPLQETQYF. In nucleotides, the CDR3 is TGCAGTGCTAGATTGCGCCCTCTCCAAGAGACCCAGTACTTC.

In regard to this clonotype: One base away lies a much larger clone, so this may be a sequencing read error. The J gene is TRBJ2-1, the V gene TRBV7-6; D could derive from TRBD1 or TRBD2 (5 bases each). Germline values: CDR1 SGHVS, CDR2 FNYEAQ. This CDR3 comprises 15 residues. The germline V and J ends were trimmed by 5 bases and 10 bases, with 21 bases remaining between them. DNA of the CDR3: TGTGCCAGCAGCGCGAGACCGGGACCCTCCTACGAGCAGTTCTTC. Its protein is CASSARPGPSYEQFF.

The V gene is TRBV29-1, the J gene TRBJ2-7; the match to TRBD2 covers 9 bases. Germline-derived CDR1 and CDR2 are SQVTM and ANQGSEA. This CDR3 contains 12 residues. J was trimmed by 3 bases and V by 7 bases; bases with no gene match: 4. CDR3 DNA: TGCAGCGCCCGAGCGGGGGGCTACGAGCAGTACTTC. Amino acids: CSARAGGYEQYF.

This sequence joins TRBV11-2 and TRBJ2-1; D gene ambiguous. The CDR3 is 16 residues long. V was clipped by 1 base and J by 3 bases, with 13 bases between them. Germline V gives CDR1 SGHAT, CDR2 FQNNGV. The CDR3 region is CASSLVAQTLYNEQFF. As DNA, the CDR3 is TGTGCCAGCAGCTTAGTCGCGCAGACTCTCTACAATGAGCAGTTCTTC.

V is TRBV7-3 and J is TRBJ2-5; a weak D match, TRBD1 (5 bases). Per germline, CDR1 SGHTA and CDR2 FQGTGA. Trimming stripped 4 bases from V and 2 bases from J, with 8 bases between. The CDR3 runs to 13 residues. The CDR3 is CASSSDKQETQYF. CDR3 nucleotides: TGTGCCAGCAGCTCGGACAAACAAGAGACCCAGTACTTC.

V gene TRBV11-2 combines with J gene TRBJ1-1, with a tentative D call TRBD1 (6 bases). Trimming left V 4 bases short and J 1 base short, with 13 bases between. The CDR3 runs 15 residues. Germline CDR1 reads SGHAT; CDR2 reads FQNNGV. The CDR3 is CASSSEVTGNTEAFF. For the CDR3, the DNA is TGTGCCAGCAGCTCAGAGGTGACAGGGAACACTGAAGCTTTCTTT.

A few counts support this clonotype. J is TRBJ1-3 and V is TRBV7-9; TRBD1 matches 9 bases. V lost 5 bases to trimming and J lost 4 bases; unmatched junction nucleotides: 15. Germline V gene sequence: CDR1 SEHNR, CDR2 FQNEAQ (reference sequence). This CDR3 has 18 residues. Here the CDR3 reads CASSPHPGGQGFGNTIYF. CDR3 sequence (DNA): TGTGCCAGCAGCCCCCACCCGGGGGGACAGGGTTTCGGAAACACCATATATTTT. The complete variable domain, with remaining parts taken from reference TRBV7-9 and TRBJ1-3, reads DTGVSQNPRHKITKRGQNVTFRCDPISEHNRLYWYRQTLGQGPEFLTYFQNEAQLEKSRLLSDRFSAERPKGSFSTLEIQRTEQGDSAMYLCASSPHPGGQGFGNTIYFGEGSWLTVV.

CDR3 residues: CASSNTGTGTGANVLTF. CDR3 nucleotide sequence: TGCGCCAGCAGCAATACCGGGACAGGGACTGGGGCCAACGTCCTGACTTTC. The chain is built from TRBV5-1 and TRBJ2-6; 9 nucleotides line up with TRBD1. Per germline, CDR1 SGHRS and CDR2 YFSETQ. The CDR3 is 17 amino acids. Trimming removed 4 bases from V and 2 bases from J; junction bases left unmatched: 7. The variable domain in full, with the rest retrieved from reference TRBV5-1 and TRBJ2-6, is KAGVTQTPRYLIKTRGQQVTLSCSPISGHRSVSWYQQTPGQGLQFLFEYFSETQRNKGNFPGRFSGRQFSNSRSEMNVSTLELGDSALYLCASSNTGTGTGANVLTFGAGSRLTVL.

The chain is built from TRBV5-1 and TRBJ1-1; D gene unclear. Trimming took 6 bases from V and 6 from J, leaving 9 bases between them. The CDR3 runs 11 residues. The germline V gene has CDR1 SGHRS and CDR2 YFSETQ. The CDR3 sequence is CASTGSAEAFF. CDR3 bases: TGCGCCAGCACGGGCAGCGCTGAAGCTTTCTTT. Based on the CDR3 plus reference TRBV5-1 and TRBJ1-1, the full variable domain is KAGVTQTPRYLIKTRGQQVTLSCSPISGHRSVSWYQQTPGQGLQFLFEYFSETQRNKGNFPGRFSGRQFSNSRSEMNVSTLELGDSALYLCASTGSAEAFFGQGTRLTVV.

This sequence joins TRBV2 and TRBJ2-7, with 7 nucleotides matching TRBD1. Trimming took 7 bases from V and 5 from J; bases not matched to a gene: 11. Looked up from germline, CDR1 is SNHLY and CDR2 is FYNNEI. CDR3 size: 14 residues. The CDR3, as DNA: TGTGCCAGCATGGACAGGATCCGGGATAACGAGCAGTACTTC. Amino acid sequence: CASMDRIRDNEQYF.

This clonotype came up a few times. The V gene is TRBV20-1, the J gene TRBJ2-2, with 7 bases aligning to TRBD1. Looked up from germline, CDR1 is DFQATT and CDR2 is SNEGSKA (reference sequence). V dropped 2 bases and J dropped 1; count of bases not matched to a gene: 10. The CDR3 loop spans 17 amino acids. CDR3 amino acids: CSARTLGDRQNTGELFF. In nucleotides, the CDR3 is TGCAGTGCTAGAACCCTGGGGGACAGACAGAACACCGGGGAGCTGTTTTTT.

This clonotype was detected only a few times. The genes are TRBV7-2 and TRBJ2-7; either TRBD1 or TRBD2 may fit D (5 bases each). V lost 1 base and J 2 bases, leaving 12 bases between the germline ends. CDR3 length: 15 residues. CDR1 and CDR2 (germline): SGHTA, FQGNSA. DNA for the CDR3: TGTGCCAGCAGCTTAGATCCGGGACGGACCTACGAGCAGTACTTC. Residues: CASSLDPGRTYEQYF.

This chain joins TRBV28 and TRBJ2-5; 11 bases are a match to TRBD2. The J segment lost 12 bases and the V segment lost 5 bases, leaving 8 bases of the junction unmatched. This CDR3 is 13 amino acids long. Germline lookup yields CDR1 MDHEN and CDR2 SYDVKM. The CDR3 here is CASSPPGLADKYF. CDR3 DNA sequence: TGTGCCAGCAGTCCCCCGGGACTAGCGGACAAGTACTTC.

This clonotype was recorded a few times. The genes are TRBV7-6 and TRBJ2-7; 9 nucleotides match TRBD2. Trimming took 1 base from V and 2 from J; bases not matched to a gene: 3. This CDR3 contains 15 residues. Germline CDR1 is SGHVS and CDR2 is FNYEAQ. The CDR3 sequence is CASSLGRGGPYEQYF. The CDR3, as DNA: TGTGCCAGCAGCTTAGGGCGGGGGGGTCCCTACGAGCAGTACTTC.

The chain joins TRBV6-6 to TRBJ2-7, with 7 bases that match TRBD1. The germline V gene has CDR1 MNHNY and CDR2 SVGAGI (reference sequence). V lost 0 bases to trimming and J lost 0 bases; unmatched junction nucleotides: 2. There are 15 residues in the CDR3. CDR3 in amino acids: CASSYSGQLSYEQYF. The CDR3 DNA reads as TGTGCCAGCAGTTACTCGGGACAGCTCTCCTACGAGCAGTACTTC.

The chain recombines TRBV7-3 with TRBJ2-5; possibly TRBD1 for D (6 bases). Germline V gives CDR1 SGHTA, CDR2 FQGTGA. V was trimmed by 0 bases and J by 1 base, leaving 15 bases between them. The CDR3 loop spans 17 amino acids. The CDR3: CASSLTGGADSQETQYF. CDR3 sequence (DNA): TGTGCCAGCAGCTTAACAGGGGGTGCGGACTCCCAAGAGACCCAGTACTTC.

The genes are TRBV7-9 and TRBJ2-2; 14 nucleotides agree with TRBD2. V lost 6 bases and J lost 6; bases outside the gene matches: 3. The CDR3 has 15 amino acids. Germline-derived CDR1 and CDR2 are SEHNR and FQNEAQ (reference sequence). The CDR3 is CASSVGLAGAGELFF. The CDR3 DNA sequence: TGTGCCAGCAGTGTGGGACTAGCGGGAGCCGGGGAGCTGTTTTTT.

This rearrangement joins TRBV7-2 to TRBJ2-2, with D tentatively TRBD1 (5 bases). CDR3 length: 14 residues. The V end was cut by 4 bases, the J end by 2 bases, with 8 bases between. Per the germline V gene, CDR1 is SGHTA and CDR2 is FQGNSA. The CDR3 DNA reads as TGTGCCAGCAGCTCCGACAGAAACACCGGGGAGCTGTTTTTT. This gives the protein CASSSDRNTGELFF.

This chain connects TRBV28 to TRBJ2-7; D is possibly TRBD2 (6 bases). In germline, CDR1 is MDHEN, CDR2 SYDVKM. V was shortened by 5 bases and J by 3 bases, with 14 bases between the two germline ends. The CDR3 loop spans 14 amino acids. The CDR3 here is CASSQVGSGYEQYF. The CDR3 nucleotides read TGTGCCAGCAGTCAAGTTGGTAGCGGCTACGAGCAGTACTTC.

The chain employs TRBV7-2 and TRBJ2-1; D tentatively fits TRBD1 or TRBD2 (5 bases each). The CDR3 runs 14 residues. Trimming cost V 5 bases and J 5 bases, with 13 bases left between them. The germline CDR1 and CDR2 sequences are SGHTA and FQGNSA. The CDR3 nucleotides read TGTGCCAGCAGCCCGGGGCCACTGAACAATGAGCAGTTCTTC. It is translated as CASSPGPLNNEQFF.

This chain links TRBV12-3 or TRBV12-4 with TRBJ2-7; D is ambiguous. The CDR3 sequence is 13 residues long. The germline V and J ends were trimmed by 4 bases and 4 bases, with 11 bases remaining between them. Here the CDR3 reads CASSSPATYEQYF. CDR3 sequence (DNA): TGTGCCAGCAGTTCACCGGCCACGTACGAGCAGTACTTC.

This clonotype was detected only a few times. The rearrangement joins TRBV28 to TRBJ2-7; no clear D gene. The CDR3 consists of 12 residues. Looked up from germline, CDR1 is MDHEN and CDR2 is SYDVKM. V shed 6 bases and J shed 0 bases, with 6 bases lying between them. As DNA, the CDR3 is TGTGCCAGCAGCCCCTCCTCCTACGAGCAGTACTTC. Amino acid sequence: CASSPSSYEQYF.

The chain joins TRBV28 to TRBJ1-5; 8 bases agree with TRBD1. J was trimmed by 6 bases and V by 11 bases; bases with no gene match: 9. Germline CDR1 and CDR2: MDHEN and SYDVKM. The CDR3 totals 13 residues. The CDR3 region is CASEAGGRQPQHF. CDR3 bases: TGTGCCTCGGAGGCAGGGGGCCGTCAGCCCCAGCATTTT.

This clonotype appeared a single time. The rearrangement links TRBV13 to TRBJ1-4; TRBD1 agrees at 8 bases. The CDR3 loop spans 15 amino acids. CDR1 and CDR2 from the germline V gene are PRHDT and FYEKMQ (reference sequence). The ends lost 5 bases at V and 7 bases at J; junction bases unmatched: 9. CDR3 sequence (DNA): TGTGCCAGCAGCCGCCGGGACAGGAGAGGTGAAAAACTGTTTTTT. Translated, it gives CASSRRDRRGEKLFF. The full variable domain, completed using reference TRBV13 and TRBJ1-4, is AAGVIQSPRHLIKEKRETATLKCYPIPRHDTVYWYQQGPGQDPQFLISFYEKMQSDKGSIPDRFSAQQFSDYHSELNMSSLELGDSALYFCASSRRDRRGEKLFFGSGTQLSVL.